These T cell receptor beta chains were read from a single sample in a study of identical twins. MiXCR was run by TCRdb on the 5' RACE reads, yielding one entry per CDR3 protein. The sample carries around 510,000 distinct CDR3 sequences, roughly an eighth recorded once. These data were likewise used in another study, on yellow fever vaccine responses in identical twins.

Sequencing was performed on CD4+ T cells sorted from blood. The receptors shown here come from a woman aged 18 to 35 in good health. The CDR3 runs from the conserved cysteine through the conserved F or W. Fields, in order: V gene, J gene, CDR3 protein.

V gene: TRBV6-5
J gene: TRBJ1-5
CDR3 protein: CASSYSGVRNGQPQHF

V gene: TRBV13
J gene: TRBJ1-1
CDR3 protein: CASSSRAVSGEAFF

V gene: TRBV5-1
J gene: TRBJ2-1
CDR3 protein: CASSSLRSGGTIGNEQFF

V gene: TRBV18
J gene: TRBJ2-7
CDR3 protein: CASSPVMTGLSSYEQYF

V gene: TRBV10-3
J gene: TRBJ2-1
CDR3 protein: CAILDGNYNEQFF

V gene: TRBV6-1
J gene: TRBJ2-2
CDR3 protein: CASSRAAGGITGELFF

V gene: TRBV6-5
J gene: TRBJ1-1
CDR3 protein: CASSPRGGVTDTEAFF

V gene: TRBV14
J gene: TRBJ2-1
CDR3 protein: CASSSLGVEQFF

V gene: TRBV6-2/TRBV6-3
J gene: TRBJ2-1
CDR3 protein: CASSYAPGRMDNEQFF

V gene: TRBV29-1
J gene: TRBJ2-3
CDR3 protein: CSVEDPRQLAGTDTQYF

V gene: TRBV12-3/TRBV12-4
J gene: TRBJ1-1
CDR3 protein: CASSLDKGTEAFF

V gene: TRBV12-3/TRBV12-4
J gene: TRBJ2-3
CDR3 protein: CASSTAGTGGDTDTQYF

V gene: TRBV9
J gene: TRBJ2-1
CDR3 protein: CASSVADSVMEQFF

V gene: TRBV12-3/TRBV12-4
J gene: TRBJ2-7
CDR3 protein: CASRTSGSGYEQYF

V gene: TRBV27
J gene: TRBJ2-7
CDR3 protein: CASSASLGPYEQYF

V gene: TRBV29-1
J gene: TRBJ1-3
CDR3 protein: CSVVGAGNTKYF

V gene: TRBV12-3/TRBV12-4
J gene: TRBJ2-7
CDR3 protein: CASGSGVTGGEQYF